This TCR beta chain was captured in a study of shared clonotypes between healthy human individuals. Generated by immunoSEQ multiplex PCR, the TCRdb table keeps only in-frame clones and is missing some. Of some 2.1 million clones in the sample, 85% to 95% were seen once. The germline V gene has CDR1 MDHEN and CDR2 SYDVKM. The V gene end was trimmed by 4 bases and the J gene end by 6 bases; junction bases not matched to a gene: 0. CDR3 size: 12 residues. The V and J genes are TRBV28 and TRBJ2-3; 8 positions match TRBD2. The clonotype was recovered from a man between 18 and 35 years old in good health. Sequencing was performed on naive CD4+ T cells sorted from blood. Subset in this sample: CD45RA+ positively selected. Here the CDR3 DNA reads TGTGCCAGCAGTTCGGGGGGGGATACGCAGTATTTT. Its protein is CASSSGGDTQYF.